This is a list of T cell receptor beta chains from one sample in a study of blood T cell repertoires in COVID-19. This table comes from immunoSEQ multiplex PCR, and its TCRdb copy is limited to in-frame clones, with some not included. This sample has roughly 14,000 clones, with 73% found just once. The sample was peripheral blood. The receptors shown here come from a boy aged 2 to 10 with active or convalescent COVID-19. CDR3s include the opening cysteine and the closing phenylalanine or tryptophan. The D gene is left open where the match is weak. Some rows mark clone size as missing; the rest say once, few, many or name a class of expanded clone.

j_gene	v_gene	d_gene	abundance	CDR3aa	CDR3nt
TRBJ2-7	TRBV19	TRBD1	NA	CASSSGTGGFGQYF	TGTGCCAGTAGCTCCGGGACAGGAGGCTTTGGGCAGTACTTC
TRBJ2-3	TRBV19	NA	once	CASSGQSDTQYF	TGTGCCAGTAGTGGACAGTCAGATACGCAGTATTTT
TRBJ2-7	TRBV6-2/TRBV6-3	TRBD2	few	CASSYPRLAVHYEQYF	TGTGCCAGCAGTTACCCAAGACTAGCGGTCCACTACGAGCAGTACTTC
TRBJ1-5	TRBV11-2	NA	NA	CASSLGRSPNQPQHF	TGTGCCAGCAGCTTGGGTCGGAGCCCCAATCAGCCCCAGCATTTT
TRBJ1-1	TRBV28	NA	medium-sized	CASSLQGSRNTEAFF	TGTGCCAGCAGTCTCCAGGGGAGTCGGAACACTGAAGCTTTCTTT
TRBJ1-6	TRBV4-2	NA	NA	CASSLMVSYNSPLHF	TGTGCCAGCAGCCTCATGGTCAGCTATAATTCACCCCTCCACTTT
TRBJ2-7	TRBV11-2	NA	few	CASSVVYWSSSYEQYF	TGTGCCAGCAGCGTAGTTTACTGGAGTAGCTCCTACGAGCAGTACTTC
TRBJ2-3	TRBV4-1	NA	NA	CASSYAPADTQYF	TGCGCCAGCAGCTACGCCCCGGCAGATACGCAGTATTTT
TRBJ2-5	TRBV10-3	NA	NA	CAISESIGRALQETQYF	TGTGCCATCAGTGAGTCGATTGGCAGGGCCCTCCAAGAGACCCAGTACTTC
TRBJ2-4	TRBV5-1	NA	NA	CASSLVAGPRKNIQYF	TGCGCCAGCAGCTTGGTCGCGGGTCCTCGCAAAAACATTCAGTACTTC
TRBJ2-5	TRBV3-1/TRBV3-2	TRBD2	NA	CASSPRNMGLAGVETQYF	TGTGCCAGCAGCCCTCGGAACATGGGACTAGCGGGAGTGGAGACCCAGTACTTC
TRBJ2-7	TRBV30	NA	NA	CAWEQDYEQYF	TGTGCCTGGGAGCAAGACTACGAGCAGTACTTC
TRBJ2-5	TRBV2	TRBD2	few	CASSGGGRRLAKETQYF	TGTGCCAGCAGTGGGGGGGGACGGAGACTAGCAAAAGAGACCCAGTACTTC
TRBJ2-6	TRBV18	NA	NA	CASSGNRAGANVLTF	TGTGCCAGCTCGGGGAACAGGGCTGGGGCCAACGTCCTGACTTTC
TRBJ2-1	TRBV10-3	TRBD2	NA	CATGGALDEQFF	TGTGCCACCGGGGGGGCCCTCGATGAGCAGTTCTTC
TRBJ2-7	TRBV7-2	NA	NA	CASSLIPFEQYF	TGTGCCAGCAGCTTAATTCCATTCGAGCAGTACTTC
TRBJ2-2	TRBV7-2	NA	NA	CASTLGGTNTGELFF	TGTGCCAGCACCCTAGGGGGTACGAACACCGGGGAGCTGTTTTTT
TRBJ2-7	TRBV7-2	TRBD2	NA	CASSLEAGSSYEQYF	TGTGCCAGCAGCTTAGAAGCGGGGAGCTCCTACGAGCAGTACTTC
TRBJ2-7	TRBV5-1	NA	NA	CASSKGVVSSYEQYF	TGCGCCAGCAGTAAAGGGGTTGTTAGCTCCTACGAGCAGTACTTC
TRBJ1-1	TRBV28	TRBD1	few	CASSLQGARNTEAFF	TGTGCCAGCAGTTTACAGGGGGCGCGGAACACTGAAGCTTTCTTT
TRBJ1-3	TRBV6-6	TRBD1	NA	CASSYPGQGSGNTIYF	TGTGCCAGCAGTTACCCGGGACAGGGCTCTGGAAACACCATATATTTT
TRBJ2-1	TRBV7-2	TRBD2	NA	CASSVSTSLLDNEQFF	TGTGCCAGCAGCGTTTCGACTAGCCTACTTGACAATGAGCAGTTCTTC